There are a few counts of the clone carrying this TCR beta chain. As yet, its antigen is unknown. Treatment specified: roughly 11-day PBMC culture with coronavirus spike peptide pools or control peptides (ViraFEST assay). These data come from a study of vaccination and CD4 T cells after COVID-19. Across the study: Overlapping spike peptides served as the stimulus for the cells. These peptides came from SARS-CoV-2 and from the common cold coronaviruses HCoV-NL63, HCoV-OC43 and HCoV-229E.

The Oncomine TCR Beta short-read assay generated sequence data from the DNA of cultured CD4+ T cells. TCRdb re-called the PCR reads through MiXCR, storing one row per CDR3 protein. The sample has 7,000 to 8,000 distinct CDR3 sequences, 20% to 25% seen once. The CDR3 is 16 amino acids. Germline lookup yields CDR1 LNHDA and CDR2 SQIVND (reference sequence). The junction had 8 bases not matched to a gene; V was cut back by 4 bases and J by 0 bases. This specimen consisted of CD4+ T cells from blood, cultured in vitro, obtained after SARS-CoV-2 vaccination. The sequence was collected from a human donor who had recovered from COVID-19. The V gene is TRBV19, the J gene TRBJ2-5; 7 bases line up with TRBD2. The CDR3 coding sequence is TGTGCCAGTAGTAGGGAGGGGCTCTCCTACCAAGAGACCCAGTACTTC. This translates into CASSREGLSYQETQYF.